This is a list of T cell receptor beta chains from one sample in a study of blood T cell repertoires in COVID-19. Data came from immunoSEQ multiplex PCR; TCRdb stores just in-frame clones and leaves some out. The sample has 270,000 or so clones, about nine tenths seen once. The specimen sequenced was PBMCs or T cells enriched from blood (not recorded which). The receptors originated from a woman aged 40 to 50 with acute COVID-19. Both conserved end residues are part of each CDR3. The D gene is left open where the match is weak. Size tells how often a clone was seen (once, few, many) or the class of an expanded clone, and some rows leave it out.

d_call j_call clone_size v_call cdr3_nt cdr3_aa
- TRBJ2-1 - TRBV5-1 TGCGCCAGCAGCTCCAACATCAACAATGAGCAGTTCTTC CASSSNINNEQFF
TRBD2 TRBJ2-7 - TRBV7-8 TGTGCCAGCAGCACATACAAGGGACAGCGTGGACTAGCGGGATGGTACGAGCAGTACTTC CASSTYKGQRGLAGWYEQYF
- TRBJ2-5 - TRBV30 TGTGCCTGGAGTGCGCACAGCCTAGAGACCCAGTACTTC CAWSAHSLETQYF
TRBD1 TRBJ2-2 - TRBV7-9 TGTGCCAGCAGCTTAGTAGGGGGCGGCACCGGGGAGCTGTTTTTT CASSLVGGGTGELFF
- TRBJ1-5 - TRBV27 TGTGCCAGCAGTTTGAGGCGGGGTAGCAATCAGCCCCAGCATTTT CASSLRRGSNQPQHF
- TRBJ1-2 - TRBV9 TGTGCCAGCAGCGTAGCAGGCTATGGCTACACCTTC CASSVAGYGYTF
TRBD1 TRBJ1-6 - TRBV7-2 TGTGCCAGCAGCTTAGGACCCCCGGGACAGCTTAATTCACCCCTCCACTTT CASSLGPPGQLNSPLHF
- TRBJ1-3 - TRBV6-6 TGTGCCAGCAGGGCTCCCGGGGTGGCAGGAAACACCATATATTTT CASRAPGVAGNTIYF
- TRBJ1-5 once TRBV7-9 TGTGCCAGCAGCTTTTCGGGGGGACAGCCCCAGCATTTT CASSFSGGQPQHF
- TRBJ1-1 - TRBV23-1 TGCGCCAGCTCCCGGAGATCAAACACTGAAGCTTTCTTT CASSRRSNTEAFF
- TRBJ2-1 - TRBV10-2 TGCGCCAGCCGGGGGGCGGGGCCCTACAATGAGCAGTTCTTC CASRGAGPYNEQFF
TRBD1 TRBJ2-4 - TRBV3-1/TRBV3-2 TGTGCCAGCAGCCGACAGGGTGAAAACATTCAGTACTTC CASSRQGENIQYF
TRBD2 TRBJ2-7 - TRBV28 TGTGCCAGCAGTATTGGACTAGCGGGGGGGAGCTACGAGCAGTACTTC CASSIGLAGGSYEQYF
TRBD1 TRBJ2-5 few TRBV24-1 TGTGCCACCAGTTCGGGACAGGGCCCCGAGACCCAGTACTTC CATSSGQGPETQYF
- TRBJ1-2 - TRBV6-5 TGTGCCAGCAGCACAGGGACCCTCCCTAACTATGGCTACACCTTC CASSTGTLPNYGYTF
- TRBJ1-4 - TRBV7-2 TGTGCCAGCAGCCCCAGTTCGAATGAAAAACTGTTTTTT CASSPSSNEKLFF
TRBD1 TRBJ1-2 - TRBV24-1 TGTGCCACCAGTGCCGGGACAGGGAAGGATGGCTACACCTTC CATSAGTGKDGYTF
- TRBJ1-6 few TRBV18 TGTGCCAGCTCACCACCGGGACTTGATAATTCACCCCTCCACTTT CASSPPGLDNSPLHF
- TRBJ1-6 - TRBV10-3 TGTGCCATCAGTGACGTGGGTCAGGATAATTCACCCCTCCACTTT CAISDVGQDNSPLHF
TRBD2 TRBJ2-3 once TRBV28 TGTGCCAGCACCCTTTCCCCGGGACTAGCGGAGACAGATACGCAGTATTTT CASTLSPGLAETDTQYF
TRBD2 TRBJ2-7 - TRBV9 TGTGCCAGCAGCGAAGGACTAGCGGGAGTCTCCTACGAGCAGTACTTC CASSEGLAGVSYEQYF
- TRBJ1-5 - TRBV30 TGTGCCTGGAGTGTGGGCACCGGCCAGCCCCAGCATTTT CAWSVGTGQPQHF
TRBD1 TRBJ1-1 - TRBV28 TGTGCCAGCAGTTACCCGGACAGGGGCTTCCAGGGAGCTTTCTTT CASSYPDRGFQGAFF
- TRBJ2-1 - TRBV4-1 TGCGCCAGCAGCCAAGATGGGGCAGGGCCCAATGAGCAGTTCTTC CASSQDGAGPNEQFF
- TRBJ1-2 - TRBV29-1 TGCAGCGTCGAATGGGCAGGAACCTATGGCTACACCTTC CSVEWAGTYGYTF
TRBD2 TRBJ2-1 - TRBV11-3 TGTGCCAGCAGTTCAAGAGGGCATAGCGGGATGGCCTCCTACAATGAGCAGTTCTTC CASSSRGHSGMASYNEQFF
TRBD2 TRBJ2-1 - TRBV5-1 TGCGCCAGCAGCTCTATCGGGACTAGCGGGAGGGCGTACAATGAGCAGTTCTTC CASSSIGTSGRAYNEQFF
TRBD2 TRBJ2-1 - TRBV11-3 TGTGCCAGCAGCTCGAGACTAGCGGAGCAGTTCTTC CASSSRLAEQFF
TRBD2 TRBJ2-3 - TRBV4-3 TGCGCCAGCAGCCAAGAATACCTAGCGGGAGAAGCAGATACGCAGTATTTT CASSQEYLAGEADTQYF
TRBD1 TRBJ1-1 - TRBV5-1 TGCGCCAGCAGCTTGGGGGGACAGGGAACTGAAGCTTTCTTT CASSLGGQGTEAFF